The T cell receptor beta chain described here comes from a study of Graves' ophthalmopathy and Graves' hyperthyroidism. Background on the study: Ahead of any treatment, peripheral blood was obtained at the initial diagnosis.

This clonotype was seen repeatedly, ten times or more. Antigen: not known. The study amplified TCR beta CDR3 regions using RNA transcripts. HTBI primers primed a first-round RT-PCR, and a second-round multiplex PCR followed. In TCRdb, the multiplex PCR reads were re-called with MiXCR into one record per CDR3 protein. This sample has under 800,000 distinct CDR3 sequences, with about 24% found just once. Trimming shortened V by 4 bases and J by 12 bases, and 16 bases separated the two germline ends. The CDR3 is 13 residues long. The germline gives CDR1 LGHDT, CDR2 YNNKEL (reference sequence). As the starting material, approximately 10 ml of fresh peripheral blood yielded the PBMCs. Study-level results: Most thyroid-expanded clonotypes exceeding 0.001 frequency were also found in blood. From stable hyperthyroidism, ophthalmopathy was separated by a 13-signature model with just over 85% sensitivity and approximately 81% specificity.

The sequence came from a woman aged 18 to 35 with stable Graves' hyperthyroidism. Some clones in this sample may be carry-over from other donors' samples. Material for sequencing was peripheral blood. The chain is built from TRBV3-1 and TRBJ1-5; perhaps TRBD1 as D (5 bases). In DNA, the CDR3 is TGTGCCAGCAGCCTGGCCGGGACCCCCAGCCAGCATTTT. This codes for CASSLAGTPSQHF.